This is a list of T cell receptor beta chains from one sample in a study of low-dose radiotherapy and immunotherapy resistance in tumors. TCRdb reanalysed the reads using MiXCR and keeps one entry per CDR3 protein. The sample yields tens of thousands of distinct CDR3 sequences, 20% to 25% seen once. Sequenced material: PBMCs, taken after low-dose radiotherapy plus immunotherapy. The receptors come from a female donor with ovarian cancer. The CDR3 runs from the conserved cysteine through the conserved F or W.

V: TRBV7-9; CDR3: CASSLASGSSADTQYF
V: TRBV11-1; CDR3: CASSLSQGNTEAFF
V: TRBV20-1; CDR3: CSVSTGTKVYEQYF
V: TRBV7-9; CDR3: CASSLATGGGEKLFF
V: TRBV6-2/TRBV6-3; CDR3: CASSSSGSGNTGELFF
V: TRBV28; CDR3: CASSSVYRDTYGNTEAFF
V: TRBV6-2/TRBV6-3; CDR3: CASSYSGLVNTGELFFF
V: TRBV29-1; CDR3: CSVYLGSTSTDTQYF
V: TRBV7-3; CDR3: CASSADARQNTEAFF
V: TRBV20-1; CDR3: CSAKRLDRLDTIYF
V: TRBV30; CDR3: CAWRRQGNTEAFF
V: TRBV27; CDR3: CASKREGTNNEQFF